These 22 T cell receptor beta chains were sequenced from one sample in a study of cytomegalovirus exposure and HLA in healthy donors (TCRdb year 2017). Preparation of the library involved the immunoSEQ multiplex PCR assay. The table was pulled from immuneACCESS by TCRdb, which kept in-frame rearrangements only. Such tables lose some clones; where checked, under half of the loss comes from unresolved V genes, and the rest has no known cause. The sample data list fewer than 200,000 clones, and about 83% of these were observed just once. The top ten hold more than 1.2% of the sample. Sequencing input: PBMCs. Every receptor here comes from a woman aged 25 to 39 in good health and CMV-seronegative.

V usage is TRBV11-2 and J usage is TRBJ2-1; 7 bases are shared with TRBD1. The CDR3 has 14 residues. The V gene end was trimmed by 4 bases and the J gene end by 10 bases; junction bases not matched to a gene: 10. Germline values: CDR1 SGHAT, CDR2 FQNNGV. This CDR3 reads CASSSQFDRDEQFF. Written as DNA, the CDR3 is TGTGCCAGCAGCTCCCAATTCGACAGGGACGAGCAGTTCTTC.

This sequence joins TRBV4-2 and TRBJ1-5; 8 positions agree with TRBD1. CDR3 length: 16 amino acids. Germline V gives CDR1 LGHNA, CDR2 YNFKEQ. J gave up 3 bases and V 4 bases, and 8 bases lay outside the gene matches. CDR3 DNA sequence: TGTGCCAGCAGCCCCCACCAGGGACAGGTCAATCAGCCCCAGCATTTT. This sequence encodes CASSPHQGQVNQPQHF.

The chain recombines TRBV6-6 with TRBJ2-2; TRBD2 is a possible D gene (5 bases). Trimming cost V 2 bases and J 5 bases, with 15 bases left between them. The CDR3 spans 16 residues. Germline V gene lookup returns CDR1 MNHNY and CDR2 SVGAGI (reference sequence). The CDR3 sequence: CASSYLTSFQTGELFF. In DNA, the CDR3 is TGTGCCAGCAGTTACCTTACTAGTTTTCAAACCGGGGAGCTGTTTTTT.

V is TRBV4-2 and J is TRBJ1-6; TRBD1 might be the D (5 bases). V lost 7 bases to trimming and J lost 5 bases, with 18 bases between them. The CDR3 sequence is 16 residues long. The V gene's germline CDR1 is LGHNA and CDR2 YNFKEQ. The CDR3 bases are TGTGCCAGCACCTCAAATCCTCAGGGAAATAATTCACCCCTCCACTTT. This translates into CASTSNPQGNNSPLHF.

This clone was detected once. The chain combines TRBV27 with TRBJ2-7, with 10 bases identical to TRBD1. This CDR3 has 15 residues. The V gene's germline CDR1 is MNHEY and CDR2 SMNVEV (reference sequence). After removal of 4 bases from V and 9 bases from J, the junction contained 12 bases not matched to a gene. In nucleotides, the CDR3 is TGTGCCAGCAGTTCGGTGGGGACAGGGGCCTTGGTGCAGTACTTC. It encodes CASSSVGTGALVQYF.

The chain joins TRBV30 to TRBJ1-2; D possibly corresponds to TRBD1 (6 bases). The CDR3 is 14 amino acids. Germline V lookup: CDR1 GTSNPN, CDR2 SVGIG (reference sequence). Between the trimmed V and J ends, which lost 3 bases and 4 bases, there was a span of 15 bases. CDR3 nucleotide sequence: TGTGCCTGGAGGTCCAGGGGAATCCTCTATGGCTACACCTTC. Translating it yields CAWRSRGILYGYTF.

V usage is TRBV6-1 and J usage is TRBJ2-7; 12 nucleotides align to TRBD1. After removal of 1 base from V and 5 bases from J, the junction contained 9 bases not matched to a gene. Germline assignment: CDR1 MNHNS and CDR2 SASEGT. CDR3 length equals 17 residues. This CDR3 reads CASSEVFLGTGGNEQYF. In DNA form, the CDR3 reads TGTGCCAGCAGTGAAGTTTTTCTCGGGACAGGGGGCAACGAGCAGTACTTC.

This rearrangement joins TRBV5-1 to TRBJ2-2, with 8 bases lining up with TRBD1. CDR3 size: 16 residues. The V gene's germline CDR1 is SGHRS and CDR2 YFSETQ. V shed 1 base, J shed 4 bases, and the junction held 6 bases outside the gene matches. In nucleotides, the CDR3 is TGCGCCAGCAGCTTGCAGGGGGCGGCGGTCACCGGGGAGCTGTTTTTT. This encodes CASSLQGAAVTGELFF. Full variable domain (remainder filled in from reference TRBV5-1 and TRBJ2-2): KAGVTQTPRYLIKTRGQQVTLSCSPISGHRSVSWYQQTPGQGLQFLFEYFSETQRNKGNFPGRFSGRQFSNSRSEMNVSTLELGDSALYLCASSLQGAAVTGELFFGEGSRLTVL.

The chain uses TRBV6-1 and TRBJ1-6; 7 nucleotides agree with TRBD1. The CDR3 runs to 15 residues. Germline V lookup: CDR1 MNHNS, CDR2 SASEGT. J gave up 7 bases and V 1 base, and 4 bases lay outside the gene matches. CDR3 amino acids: CASSEEPGGNSPLHF. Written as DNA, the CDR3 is TGTGCCAGCAGTGAAGAGCCAGGGGGAAATTCACCCCTCCACTTT.

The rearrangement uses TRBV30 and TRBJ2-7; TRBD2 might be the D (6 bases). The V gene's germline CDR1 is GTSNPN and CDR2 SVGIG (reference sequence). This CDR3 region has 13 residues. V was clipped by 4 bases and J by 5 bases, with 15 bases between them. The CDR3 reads CAWTNQGGDEQYF. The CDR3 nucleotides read TGTGCCTGGACCAACCAGGGCGGGGACGAGCAGTACTTC.

The CDR3 sequence: CSVEELEEPFEQYF. In DNA, the CDR3 is TGCAGCGTTGAAGAGTTAGAAGAGCCCTTTGAGCAGTACTTC. V gene TRBV29-1 combines with J gene TRBJ2-7; D not certain. V was shortened by 0 bases and J by 7 bases, with 16 bases between the two germline ends. CDR1 is SQVTM, CDR2 ANQGSEA, per germline. CDR3 length: 14 amino acids.

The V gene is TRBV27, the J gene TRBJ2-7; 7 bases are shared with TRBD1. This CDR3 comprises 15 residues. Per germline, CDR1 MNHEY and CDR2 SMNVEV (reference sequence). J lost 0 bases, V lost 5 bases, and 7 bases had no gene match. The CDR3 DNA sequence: TGTGCCAGCAGTCAACAGGGGTTTAACTCCTACGAGCAGTACTTC. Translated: CASSQQGFNSYEQYF.

The CDR3 nucleotides are TGTGCCAGCAGCTTATGGGGGGGGATCACAGATACGCAGTATTTT. This sequence encodes CASSLWGGITDTQYF. The chain has TRBV7-9 and TRBJ2-3; TRBD2 matches 7 bases. CDR1 SEHNR and CDR2 FQNEAQ come from the germline V gene (reference sequence). CDR3 length: 15 residues. Trimming cost V 2 bases and J 2 bases; bases outside gene matches: 4.

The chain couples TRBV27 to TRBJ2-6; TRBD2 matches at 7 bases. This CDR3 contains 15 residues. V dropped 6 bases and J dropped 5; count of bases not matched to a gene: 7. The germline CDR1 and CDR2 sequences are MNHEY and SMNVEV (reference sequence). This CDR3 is CASSQSGGRANVLTF. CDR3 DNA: TGTGCCAGCAGCCAATCGGGGGGTAGGGCCAACGTCCTGACTTTC.

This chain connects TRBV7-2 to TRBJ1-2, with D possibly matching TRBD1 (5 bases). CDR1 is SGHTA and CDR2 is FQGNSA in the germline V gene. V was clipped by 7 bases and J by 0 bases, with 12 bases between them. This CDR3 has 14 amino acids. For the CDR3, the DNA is TGTGCCAGCAAACCGACAGCTACTAACTATGGCTACACCTTC. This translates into CASKPTATNYGYTF.

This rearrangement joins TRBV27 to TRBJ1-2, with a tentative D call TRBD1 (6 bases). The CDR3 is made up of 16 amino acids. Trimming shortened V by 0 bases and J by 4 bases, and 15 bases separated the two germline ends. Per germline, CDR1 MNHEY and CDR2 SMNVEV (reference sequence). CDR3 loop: CASSLSQLQGRYGYTF. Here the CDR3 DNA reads TGTGCCAGCAGTTTATCGCAGCTACAGGGACGCTATGGCTACACCTTC.

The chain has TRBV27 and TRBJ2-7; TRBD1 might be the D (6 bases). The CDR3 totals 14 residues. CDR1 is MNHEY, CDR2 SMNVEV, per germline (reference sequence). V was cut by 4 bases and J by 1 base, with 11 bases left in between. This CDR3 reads CASSSPGTSYEQYF. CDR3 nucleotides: TGTGCCAGCAGTTCCCCCGGGACATCCTACGAGCAGTACTTC.

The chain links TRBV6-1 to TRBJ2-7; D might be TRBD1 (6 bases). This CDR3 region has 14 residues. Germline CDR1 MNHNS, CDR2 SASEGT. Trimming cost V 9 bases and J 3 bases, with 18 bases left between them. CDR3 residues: CASTTGQGYYEQYF. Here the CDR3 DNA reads TGTGCCAGTACGACAGGTCAAGGTTACTACGAGCAGTACTTC.

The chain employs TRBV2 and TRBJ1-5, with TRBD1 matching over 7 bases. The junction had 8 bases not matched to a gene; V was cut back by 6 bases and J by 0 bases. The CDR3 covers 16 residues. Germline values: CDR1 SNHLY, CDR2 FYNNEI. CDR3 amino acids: CASSDLDRASNQPQHF. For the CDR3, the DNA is TGTGCCAGCAGCGACCTTGACAGGGCTAGCAATCAGCCCCAGCATTTT.

CDR3 loop: CASGLTPPGQGAGNYGYTF. The CDR3 DNA is TGTGCTAGTGGTCTGACCCCCCCGGGACAGGGGGCGGGTAACTATGGCTACACCTTC. The chain couples TRBV12-5 to TRBJ1-2; 12 bases are a match to TRBD1. CDR1 is LGHNT and CDR2 is FRNRAP in the germline V gene. The CDR3 runs to 19 residues. The ends lost 5 bases at V and 1 base at J; junction bases unmatched: 14.

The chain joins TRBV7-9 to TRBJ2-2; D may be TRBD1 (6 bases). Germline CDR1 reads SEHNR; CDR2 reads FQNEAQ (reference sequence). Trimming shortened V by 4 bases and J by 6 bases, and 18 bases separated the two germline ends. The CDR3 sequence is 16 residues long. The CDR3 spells CASSSRTQRTAGELFF. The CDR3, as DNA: TGTGCCAGCAGCTCCCGAACCCAAAGGACAGCCGGGGAGCTGTTTTTT.

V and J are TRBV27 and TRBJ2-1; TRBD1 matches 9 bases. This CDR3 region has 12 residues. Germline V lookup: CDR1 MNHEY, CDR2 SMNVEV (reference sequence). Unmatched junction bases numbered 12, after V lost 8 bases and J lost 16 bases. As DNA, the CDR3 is TGTGCCAGCTTTAACCCGGGACAGGGTTTCTTCTTC. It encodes CASFNPGQGFFF.